Below are 6 T cell receptor beta chains sequenced from a single sample in a study of shared clonotypes between healthy human individuals. Assay: immunoSEQ multiplex PCR; the TCRdb copy retains only in-frame clones and omits some. This table has 1,100,000 or so clones, 75% to 85% appearing once. The sequencing sample was made of memory CD4+ T cells from PBMCs. Noted subset: CD45RA-negative fraction. All receptors come from a man younger than 35 in good health. Some clones in this sample may be carry-over from other donors' samples.

The genes are TRBV21-1 and TRBJ2-7; the listed D gene, TRBD2, was not tested against the DNA. TRBV21-1 has pseudogene status. This CDR3 is 16 amino acids long. The CDR3 spells CASSKTSGGHSYEQYF. The DNA of the CDR3 is TGTGCCAGCAGCAAGACTAGCGGAGGGCACTCCTACGAGCAGTACTTC.

For this clone: A much larger clone is a single base away; this may be a read error. Distinct nucleotide sequences in the sample also encode this CDR3. The chain couples TRBV7-2 to TRBJ1-5; D perhaps matches TRBD1 (6 bases). Trimming stripped 5 bases from V and 0 bases from J, with 8 bases between. Germline V gives CDR1 SGHTA, CDR2 FQGNSA. This CDR3 is built from 14 residues. CDR3 nucleotides: TGTGCCAGCAGCCTGGACAGTAGCAATCAGCCCCAGCATTTT. It yields the protein CASSLDSSNQPQHF.

J is TRBJ2-3 and V is TRBV5-1, with 7 bases identical to TRBD1. With 4 bases clipped from V and 2 bases from J, the junction kept 10 bases outside the gene matches. The CDR3 spans 16 residues. Germline-derived CDR1 and CDR2 are SGHRS and YFSETQ. CDR3 DNA sequence: TGCGCCAGCAGCCCGTGGGACAGAGGTATCACAGATACGCAGTATTTT. Its protein product is CASSPWDRGITDTQYF.

The chain links TRBV18 to TRBJ1-1; no clear D. The germline V gene has CDR1 KGHSH and CDR2 LQKENI. The CDR3 runs 15 residues. V gave up 3 bases and J gave up 1 base, with 12 bases separating them. DNA for the CDR3: TGTGCCAGCTCACCCTCCCGAGTTGGGAACACTGAAGCTTTCTTT. This translates into CASSPSRVGNTEAFF.

This clone showed up just once. The same CDR3 arises from other DNA sequences in this sample as well. The V and J genes are TRBV11-2 and TRBJ2-7; D call uncertain. CDR1 is SGHAT and CDR2 is FQNNGV in the germline V gene. The CDR3 totals 12 residues. Trimming stripped 1 base from V and 5 bases from J, with 6 bases between. In DNA form, the CDR3 reads TGTGCCAGCAGCTTAGGGGTTCACGAGCAGTACTTC. Translation: CASSLGVHEQYF.

This clone is a singleton in its sample. The rearrangement links TRBV28 to TRBJ2-2, with D unclear. V lost 1 base, J lost 6 bases, and 3 bases lay in between. Germline-derived CDR1 and CDR2 are MDHEN and SYDVKM. The CDR3 covers 12 residues. The CDR3 loop is CASSLFPGELFF. The CDR3 bases are TGTGCCAGCAGTTTATTTCCCGGGGAGCTGTTTTTT.